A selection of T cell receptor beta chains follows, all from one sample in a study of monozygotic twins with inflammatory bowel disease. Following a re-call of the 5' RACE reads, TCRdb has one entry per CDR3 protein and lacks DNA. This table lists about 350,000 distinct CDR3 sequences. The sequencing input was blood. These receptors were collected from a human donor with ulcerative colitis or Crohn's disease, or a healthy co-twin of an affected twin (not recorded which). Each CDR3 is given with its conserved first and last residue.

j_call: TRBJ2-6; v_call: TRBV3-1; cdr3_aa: CASSQGATGANVLTF
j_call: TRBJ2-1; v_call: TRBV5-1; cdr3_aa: CASSQISGNEQFF
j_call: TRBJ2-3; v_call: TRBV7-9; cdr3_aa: CASSLDGLGDTQYF
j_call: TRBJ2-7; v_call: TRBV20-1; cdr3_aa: CSAREGGPYSYEQYF
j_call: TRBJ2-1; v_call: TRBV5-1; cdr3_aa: CASSGGLVPTEQFF
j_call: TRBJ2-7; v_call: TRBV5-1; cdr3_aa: CASRFSGDGSKNF
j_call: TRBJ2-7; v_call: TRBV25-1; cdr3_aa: CASSTVSSGGALLFYEQYF
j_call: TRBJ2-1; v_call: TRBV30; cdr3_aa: CAWNKDSYNEQFF
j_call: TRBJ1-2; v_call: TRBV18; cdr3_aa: CASSPPSTGNYGYTF
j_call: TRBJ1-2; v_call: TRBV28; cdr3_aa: CASRSLDRTYGYTF
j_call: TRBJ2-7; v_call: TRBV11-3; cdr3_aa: CASSSGQSPYEQYF